Listed here are 26 T cell receptor beta chains from one sample, sequenced in a study of response to subunit inactivated influenza vaccine. TCRdb analysed the RT-PCR reads with MiXCR anew, one entry per CDR3 protein. The data show more than 400,000 distinct CDR3 sequences, approximately 10% seen once. Specimen: PBMCs from blood, collected roughly 45 days after vaccination. These receptors originate from a man aged 45-65 years who received an inactivated influenza vaccine.

V and J are TRBV28 and TRBJ1-5; the D is unclear. There are 15 residues in the CDR3. Trimming removed 4 bases at V and 0 bases at J, with 10 bases between. The germline CDR1 and CDR2 sequences are MDHEN and SYDVKM. The CDR3 nucleotides are TGTGCCAGCAGTTACACGGCCCTTAGCAATCAGCCCCAGCATTTT. Amino acid sequence: CASSYTALSNQPQHF.

This clonotype occurred a few times. The rearrangement uses TRBV28 and TRBJ2-7; no firm D call. The length of the CDR3 is 12 residues. Trimming took 3 bases from V and 4 from J, leaving 7 bases between them. The germline CDR1 and CDR2 sequences are MDHEN and SYDVKM. CDR3 bases: TGTGCCAGCAGTTTTAGAGTTTACGAGCAGTACTTC. Translated: CASSFRVYEQYF.

This clonotype appeared a few times. V is TRBV5-1 and J is TRBJ2-7; 8 bases line up with TRBD2. Losses at the gene ends were 0 bases for V and 5 bases for J; bases not matched to a gene: 7. Germline CDR1 and CDR2: SGHRS and YFSETQ. The CDR3 length is 15 residues. The CDR3 DNA reads TGCGCCAGCAGCTTGGGACGGGAGGGCCGGAACGAGCAGTACTTC. This codes for CASSLGREGRNEQYF.

The table lists this clonotype with many counts. The J gene is TRBJ2-1, the V gene TRBV24-1, with TRBD1 matching 11 bases. The CDR3 sequence is 15 residues long. With V trimmed by 4 bases and J by 9 bases, 7 bases remained unmatched. Germline lookup yields CDR1 KGHDR and CDR2 SFDVKD. The CDR3 loop reads CATSDPGTGGLEQFF. CDR3 in DNA: TGTGCCACCAGTGACCCCGGGACAGGGGGTCTTGAGCAGTTCTTC.

V and J are TRBV4-3 and TRBJ2-3, with 7 nucleotides matching TRBD2. The CDR3 loop spans 17 amino acids. V lost 1 base, J lost 2 bases, and 9 bases stayed unmatched. The V gene's germline CDR1 is LGHNA and CDR2 YSLEER. CDR3 sequence reads: CASSQVSPSGYTDTQYF. For the CDR3, the DNA is TGCGCCAGCAGCCAAGTTAGTCCTAGCGGATACACAGATACGCAGTATTTT.

This clonotype was seen at least ten times. The V call is TRBV11-2, the J call TRBJ2-1; 9 bases are shared with TRBD1. V dropped 8 bases and J dropped 5; count of bases not matched to a gene: 7. CDR1 is SGHAT, CDR2 FQNNGV, per germline. CDR3 length: 14 amino acids. CDR3 amino acids: CASHMGQGNNEQFF. For the CDR3, the DNA is TGTGCCAGCCACATGGGACAGGGAAACAATGAGCAGTTCTTC. Variable domain in full (rest from reference TRBV11-2 and TRBJ2-1): EAGVAQSPRYKIIEKRQSVAFWCNPISGHATLYWYQQILGQGPKLLIQFQNNGVVDDSQLPKDRFSAERLKGVDSTLKIQPAKLEDSAVYLCASHMGQGNNEQFFGPGTRLTVL.

The V call is TRBV6-1, the J call TRBJ2-1, with 8 bases fitting TRBD2. Germline CDR1 and CDR2: MNHNS and SASEGT. The CDR3 is made up of 14 amino acids. The trim removed 5 bases at V and 7 bases at J, leaving 7 bases unmatched. The CDR3 region has the DNA TGTGCCAGCAGTCCCGGGACTAGTCGAAATGAGCAGTTCTTC. This gives the protein CASSPGTSRNEQFF.

In this sample, this clonotype turned up a few times. The chain couples TRBV5-1 to TRBJ2-1; either TRBD1 or TRBD2 may supply D (5 bases each). This CDR3 spans 15 amino acids. V was cut by 4 bases and J by 9 bases, with 20 bases left in between. Per the germline V gene, CDR1 is SGHRS and CDR2 is YFSETQ. CDR3 nucleotide sequence: TGCGCCAGCAGCCCACGAGGGGCCCTGGTTAGTGAGCAGTTCTTC. Encoded protein: CASSPRGALVSEQFF.

This clonotype was recorded at least ten times. The chain recombines TRBV12-3 or TRBV12-4 with TRBJ1-1; D not resolved. The V gene lost 3 bases and the J gene lost 2 bases, with 10 bases spanning the gap. This CDR3 is built from 14 residues. The chain's CDR3 is CASSFSGPNTEAFF. Here the CDR3 DNA reads TGTGCCAGCAGTTTCAGTGGCCCTAACACTGAAGCTTTCTTT.

This clonotype showed up many times. The V and J genes are TRBV4-2 and TRBJ1-5; D not certain. The CDR3 covers 14 residues. V lost 4 bases to trimming and J lost 1 base, with 8 bases between them. Germline CDR1 is LGHNA and CDR2 is YNFKEQ. The CDR3 reads CASSPNQSNQPQHF. The CDR3 DNA follows: TGTGCCAGCAGCCCGAATCAAAGCAATCAGCCCCAGCATTTT.

The sample holds one count of this clonotype. V and J are TRBV12-3 or TRBV12-4 and TRBJ2-3, with D tentatively TRBD2 (5 bases). Deletions cut 6 bases from V and 5 bases from J, with 12 bases between. This CDR3 comprises 13 residues. CDR3 amino acids: CASSPARGDTQYF. Written as DNA, the CDR3 is TGTGCCAGCAGCCCTGCCCGGGGAGATACGCAGTATTTT.

This clonotype showed up many times. The CDR3 nucleotides read TGTGCCACCAGTGGGGCAGGGAGCAGGGACAATGAGCAGTTCTTC. It is translated as CATSGAGSRDNEQFF. The chain combines TRBV24-1 with TRBJ2-1; D may correspond to TRBD1 or TRBD2 (5 bases each). CDR1 and CDR2 (germline): KGHDR, SFDVKD. The CDR3 is 15 amino acids. Between the trimmed V and J ends, which lost 5 bases and 5 bases, there was a span of 15 bases.

J is TRBJ2-3 and V is TRBV28; 11 bases align to TRBD2. CDR3 length: 15 amino acids. Germline CDR1 is MDHEN and CDR2 is SYDVKM. Losses at the gene ends were 7 bases for V and 2 bases for J; bases not matched to a gene: 5. The CDR3 DNA reads TGTGCCAGCACCCTAGCGGGGGGCCACACAGATACGCAGTATTTT. This encodes CASTLAGGHTDTQYF.

The sample holds a few counts of this clonotype. The J gene is TRBJ2-3, the V gene TRBV7-9; 8 bases line up with TRBD1. Trimming took 5 bases from V and 0 from J; bases not matched to a gene: 4. Germline values: CDR1 SEHNR, CDR2 FQNEAQ (reference sequence). The CDR3 spans 15 residues. This CDR3 reads CASSRGTGSTDTQYF. CDR3 sequence (DNA): TGTGCCAGCAGCCGAGGGACAGGTAGCACAGATACGCAGTATTTT.

This clonotype turned up a few times. The chain joins TRBV18 to TRBJ2-7; TRBD2 agrees at 8 bases. The CDR3 runs to 15 residues. J gave up 6 bases and V 6 bases, and 13 bases lay outside the gene matches. Germline CDR1 KGHSH, CDR2 LQKENI. In DNA, the CDR3 is TGTGCCAGCTCCGAAAGAGGGAACCGGGAGGGCGAGCAGTACTTC. It yields the protein CASSERGNREGEQYF.

The chain's CDR3 is CASSLLDGYTF. CDR3 bases: TGTGCCAGCAGCTTATTAGATGGCTACACCTTC. The chain employs TRBV7-2 and TRBJ1-2; D is unclear. Germline assignment: CDR1 SGHTA and CDR2 FQGNSA. The CDR3 is made up of 11 amino acids. V was clipped by 2 bases and J by 6 bases, with 4 bases between them.

This clonotype was seen many times. The V and J genes are TRBV12-3 or TRBV12-4 and TRBJ2-7, with D unclear. Trimming took off 5 bases at V and 7 bases at J, with 9 bases between the two ends. The CDR3 spans 11 residues. The CDR3 protein is CASSELFEQYF. In DNA, the CDR3 is TGTGCCAGCAGTGAATTGTTTGAGCAGTACTTC.

This chain joins TRBV4-2 and TRBJ2-2, with 9 bases that match TRBD1. Germline V gives CDR1 LGHNA, CDR2 YNFKEQ. The CDR3 has 16 residues. After removal of 0 bases from V and 6 bases from J, the junction contained 5 bases not matched to a gene. CDR3 loop: CASSQDQTGGAGELFF. CDR3 nucleotide sequence: TGTGCCAGCAGCCAAGATCAGACAGGGGGTGCCGGGGAGCTGTTTTTT.

CDR3 sequence (DNA): TGTGCCACCAGTGAGCACAACAGGGGTGGTGAGACCCAGTACTTC. It yields the protein CATSEHNRGGETQYF. The genes are TRBV24-1 and TRBJ2-5; 7 bases are a match to TRBD1. Germline CDR1 KGHDR, CDR2 SFDVKD. This CDR3 contains 15 residues. J lost 5 bases, V lost 4 bases, and 9 bases had no gene match.

This clonotype was recorded once. The chain employs TRBV3-1 and TRBJ2-1; 8 nucleotides line up with TRBD2. This CDR3 contains 19 residues. V shed 11 bases, J shed 6 bases, and the junction held 27 bases outside the gene matches. Looked up from germline, CDR1 is LGHDT and CDR2 is YNNKEL (reference sequence). CDR3 nucleotide sequence: TGTGCCTTCTGGCCTCGGGAAGGGGGATTTAGCGGGAACCGCAATGAGCAGTTCTTC. It codes for CAFWPREGGFSGNRNEQFF.

This clonotype was counted only a few times. The DNA for the CDR3 is TGTGCCAGCAGCCAGCGGGCGGGGGTGAAAGAGACCCAGTACTTC. Translated: CASSQRAGVKETQYF. V and J are TRBV4-2 and TRBJ2-5, with 7 bases that match TRBD2. The CDR3 length is 15 residues. The V and J ends lost 3 bases and 3 bases, in that order; junction bases with no gene match: 7. The germline CDR1 and CDR2 sequences are LGHNA and YNFKEQ.

This clonotype was detected many times. The CDR3 sequence is CASSESAGTPWYGYTF. The CDR3 DNA is TGTGCCAGCAGTGAAAGCGCAGGAACCCCTTGGTATGGCTACACCTTC. The gene calls are TRBV6-1 and TRBJ1-2; D remains unclear. Germline V gene sequence: CDR1 MNHNS, CDR2 SASEGT. Trimming removed 2 bases at V and 5 bases at J, with 18 bases between. CDR3 length: 16 residues.

This clonotype turned up a few times. V is TRBV7-8 and J is TRBJ2-4; D tentatively reads TRBD1 or TRBD2 (5 bases each). CDR3 length: 14 residues. Looked up from germline, CDR1 is SGHVS and CDR2 is FQNEAQ. With 1 base removed from V and 5 bases from J, the gap between germline ends came to 9 bases. The CDR3 DNA sequence: TGTGCCAGCAGCTTAGTTCTGGGGGAAAACATTCAGTACTTC. This sequence encodes CASSLVLGENIQYF.

The gene calls are TRBV7-2 and TRBJ2-3; 11 positions match TRBD2. V gave up 0 bases and J gave up 4 bases; unmatched junction bases: 9. Per the germline V gene, CDR1 is SGHTA and CDR2 is FQGNSA. This CDR3 region has 18 residues. DNA for the CDR3: TGTGCCAGCAGCTTAGCCCAGCTAGCGGGGGGAATCTCAGATACGCAGTATTTT. Amino acids: CASSLAQLAGGISDTQYF.

This clonotype was found a few times. The V and J genes are TRBV18 and TRBJ1-1; D is unresolved. This CDR3 comprises 14 residues. The V end lost 6 bases, the J end lost 1 base, and 12 bases lay between the germline ends. Germline CDR1 KGHSH, CDR2 LQKENI. CDR3 region: CASSQVLPNTEAFF. CDR3 bases: TGTGCCAGCTCCCAGGTACTCCCGAACACTGAAGCTTTCTTT.

The J gene is TRBJ1-5, the V gene TRBV2; 8 nucleotides align to TRBD1. CDR3 size: 14 residues. V trimming: 7 bases; J trimming: 3 bases; junction bases outside the gene matches: 5. The germline CDR1 and CDR2 sequences are SNHLY and FYNNEI. The CDR3 reads CASTQGAVNQPQHF. The CDR3 nucleotides are TGTGCCAGCACCCAGGGGGCAGTCAATCAGCCCCAGCATTTT.